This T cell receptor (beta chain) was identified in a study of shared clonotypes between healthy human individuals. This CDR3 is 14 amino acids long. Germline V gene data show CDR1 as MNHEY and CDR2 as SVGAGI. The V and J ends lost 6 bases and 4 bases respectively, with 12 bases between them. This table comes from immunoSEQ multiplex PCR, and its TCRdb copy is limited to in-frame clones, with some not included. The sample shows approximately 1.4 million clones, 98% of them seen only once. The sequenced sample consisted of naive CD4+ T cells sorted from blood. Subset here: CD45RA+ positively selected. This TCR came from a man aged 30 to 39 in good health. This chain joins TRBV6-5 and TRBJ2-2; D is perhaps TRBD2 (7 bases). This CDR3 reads CASSRRGATGELFF. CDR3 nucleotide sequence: TGTGCCAGCAGCCGCCGGGGGGCCACCGGGGAGCTGTTTTTT.